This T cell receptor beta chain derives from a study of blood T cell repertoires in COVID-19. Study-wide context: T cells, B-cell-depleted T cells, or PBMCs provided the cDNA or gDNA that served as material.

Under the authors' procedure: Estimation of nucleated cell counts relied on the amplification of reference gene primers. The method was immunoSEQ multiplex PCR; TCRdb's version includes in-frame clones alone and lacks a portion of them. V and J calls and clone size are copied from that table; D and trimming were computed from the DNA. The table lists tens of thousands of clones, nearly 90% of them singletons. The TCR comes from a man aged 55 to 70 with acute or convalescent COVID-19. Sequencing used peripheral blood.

CDR3 coding DNA: TGCAGCGCCCTAGAGAACACTGAAGCTTTCTTT. Translation gives CSALENTEAFF. The chain employs TRBV29-1 and TRBJ1-1, with D uncertain. Germline CDR1 is SQVTM and CDR2 is ANQGSEA. This CDR3 is 11 amino acids long. V was cut by 7 bases and J by 1 base, with 7 bases left in between.